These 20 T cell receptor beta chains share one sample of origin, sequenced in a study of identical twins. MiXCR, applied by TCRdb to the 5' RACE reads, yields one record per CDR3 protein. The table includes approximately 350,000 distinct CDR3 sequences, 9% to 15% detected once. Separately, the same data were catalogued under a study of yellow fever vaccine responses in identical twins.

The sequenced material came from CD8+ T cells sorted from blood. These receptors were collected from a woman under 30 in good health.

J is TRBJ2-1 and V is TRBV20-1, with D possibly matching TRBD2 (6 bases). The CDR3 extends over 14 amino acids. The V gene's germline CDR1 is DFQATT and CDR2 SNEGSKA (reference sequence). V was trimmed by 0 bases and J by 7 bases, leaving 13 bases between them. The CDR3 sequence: CSARDSRTTNEQFF. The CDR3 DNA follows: TGCAGTGCTAGAGATAGCCGGACTACTAATGAGCAGTTCTTC.

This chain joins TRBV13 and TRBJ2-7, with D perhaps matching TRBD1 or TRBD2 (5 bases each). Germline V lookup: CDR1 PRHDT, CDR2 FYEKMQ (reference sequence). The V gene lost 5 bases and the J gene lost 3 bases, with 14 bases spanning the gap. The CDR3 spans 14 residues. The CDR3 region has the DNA TGTGCCAGCAGCAGGGACCACCGGGGCTACGAGCAGTACTTC. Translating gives CASSRDHRGYEQYF. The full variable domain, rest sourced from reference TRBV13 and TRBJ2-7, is AAGVIQSPRHLIKEKRETATLKCYPIPRHDTVYWYQQGPGQDPQFLISFYEKMQSDKGSIPDRFSAQQFSDYHSELNMSSLELGDSALYFCASSRDHRGYEQYFGPGTRLTVT.

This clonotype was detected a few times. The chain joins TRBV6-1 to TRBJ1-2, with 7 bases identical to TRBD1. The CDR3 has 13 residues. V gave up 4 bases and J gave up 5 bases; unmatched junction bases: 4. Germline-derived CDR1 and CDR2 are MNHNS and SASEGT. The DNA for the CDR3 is TGTGCCAGCAGTGTTGGACAGGCGTATGGCTACACCTTC. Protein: CASSVGQAYGYTF.

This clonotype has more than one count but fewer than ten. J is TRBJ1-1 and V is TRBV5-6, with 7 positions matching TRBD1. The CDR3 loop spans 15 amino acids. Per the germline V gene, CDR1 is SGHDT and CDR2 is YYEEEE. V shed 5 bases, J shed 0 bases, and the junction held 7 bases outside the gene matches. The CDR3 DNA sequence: TGTGCCAGCAGGTCGAACAGGGGTATGAACACTGAAGCTTTCTTT. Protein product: CASRSNRGMNTEAFF.

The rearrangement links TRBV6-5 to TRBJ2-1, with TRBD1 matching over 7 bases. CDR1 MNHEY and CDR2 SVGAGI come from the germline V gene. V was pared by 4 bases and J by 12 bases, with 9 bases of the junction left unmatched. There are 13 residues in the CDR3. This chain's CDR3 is CASSLAGGSVQFF. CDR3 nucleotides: TGTGCCAGCAGTTTGGCAGGGGGATCGGTGCAGTTCTTC.

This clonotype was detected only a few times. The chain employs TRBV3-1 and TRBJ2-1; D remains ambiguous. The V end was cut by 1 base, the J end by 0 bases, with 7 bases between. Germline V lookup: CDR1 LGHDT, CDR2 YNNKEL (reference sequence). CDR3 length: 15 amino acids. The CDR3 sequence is CASSQVSYSYNEQFF. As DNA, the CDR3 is TGTGCCAGCAGCCAAGTTAGCTACTCCTACAATGAGCAGTTCTTC.

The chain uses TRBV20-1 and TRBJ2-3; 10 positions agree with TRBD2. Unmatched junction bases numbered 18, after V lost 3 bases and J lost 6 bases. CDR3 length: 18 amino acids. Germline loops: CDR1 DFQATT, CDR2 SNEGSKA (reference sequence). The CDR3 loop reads CSARPAGGRGMWRDTQYF. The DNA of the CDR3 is TGCAGTGCTAGGCCAGCGGGAGGGCGAGGGATGTGGAGGGATACGCAGTATTTT.

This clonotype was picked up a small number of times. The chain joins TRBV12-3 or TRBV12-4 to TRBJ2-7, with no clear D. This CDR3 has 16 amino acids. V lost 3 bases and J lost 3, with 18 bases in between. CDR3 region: CASSFSWVPFVYEQYF. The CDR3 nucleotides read TGTGCCAGCAGTTTTAGCTGGGTACCCTTCGTCTACGAGCAGTACTTC.

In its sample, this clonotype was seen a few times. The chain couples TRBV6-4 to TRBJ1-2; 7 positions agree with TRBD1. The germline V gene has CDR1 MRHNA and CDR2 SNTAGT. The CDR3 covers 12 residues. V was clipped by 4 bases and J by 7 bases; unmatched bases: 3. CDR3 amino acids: CASSGDSGGYTF. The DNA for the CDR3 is TGTGCCAGCAGTGGGGACAGCGGTGGCTACACCTTC.

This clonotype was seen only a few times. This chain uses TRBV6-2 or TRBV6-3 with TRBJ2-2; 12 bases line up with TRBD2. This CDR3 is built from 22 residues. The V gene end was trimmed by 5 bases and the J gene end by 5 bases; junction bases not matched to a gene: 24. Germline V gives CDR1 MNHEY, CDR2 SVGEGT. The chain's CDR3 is CASSPSRLWGLAGWGGTGELFF. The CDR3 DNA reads TGTGCCAGCAGTCCCTCTCGGCTCTGGGGACTAGCGGGTTGGGGGGGGACCGGGGAGCTGTTTTTT.

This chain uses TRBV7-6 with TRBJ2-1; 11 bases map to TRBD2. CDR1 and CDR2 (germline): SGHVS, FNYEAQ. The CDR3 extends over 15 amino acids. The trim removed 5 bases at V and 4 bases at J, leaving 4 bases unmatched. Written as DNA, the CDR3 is TGTGCCAGCAGCATCGGGACTAGCGGTTACAATGAGCAGTTCTTC. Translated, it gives CASSIGTSGYNEQFF.

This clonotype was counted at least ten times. Written as DNA, the CDR3 is TGTGCCAGCAGTGACGATCCGGGATCAGTCACTGAGCAGTTCTTC. Its protein product is CASSDDPGSVTEQFF. The rearrangement joins TRBV2 to TRBJ2-1, with a weak D call TRBD2 (5 bases). CDR1 SNHLY and CDR2 FYNNEI come from the germline V gene. Trimming took off 3 bases at V and 9 bases at J, with 18 bases between the two ends. CDR3 length: 15 amino acids.

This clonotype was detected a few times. The CDR3 nucleotides read TGTGCCAGCAGCACGACAGGGATGGGTGAGCAGTTCTTC. It encodes CASSTTGMGEQFF. This chain connects TRBV5-4 to TRBJ2-1, with TRBD1 identical over 7 bases. Germline lookup yields CDR1 SGHNT and CDR2 YYREEE (reference sequence). The trim removed 4 bases at V and 9 bases at J, leaving 7 bases unmatched. The CDR3 is 13 amino acids.

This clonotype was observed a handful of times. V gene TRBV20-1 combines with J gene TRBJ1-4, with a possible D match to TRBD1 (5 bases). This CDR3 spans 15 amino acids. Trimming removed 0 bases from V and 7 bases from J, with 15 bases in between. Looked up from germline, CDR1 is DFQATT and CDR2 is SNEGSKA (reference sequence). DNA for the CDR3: TGCAGTGCTAGAGACTTTCGACCGAGGGGTGAAAAACTGTTTTTT. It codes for CSARDFRPRGEKLFF.

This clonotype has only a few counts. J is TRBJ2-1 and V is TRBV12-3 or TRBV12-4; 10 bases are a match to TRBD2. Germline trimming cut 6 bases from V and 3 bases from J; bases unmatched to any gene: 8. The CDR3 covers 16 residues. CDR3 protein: CASSSGTSDYYNEQFF. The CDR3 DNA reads TGTGCCAGCAGCTCCGGGACTAGCGACTACTACAATGAGCAGTTCTTC.

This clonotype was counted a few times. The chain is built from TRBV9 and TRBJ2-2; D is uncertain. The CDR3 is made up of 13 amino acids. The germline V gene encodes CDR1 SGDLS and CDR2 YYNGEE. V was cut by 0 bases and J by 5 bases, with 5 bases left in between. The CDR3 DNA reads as TGTGCCAGCAGCGTAGAAGTTACCGGGGAGCTGTTTTTT. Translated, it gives CASSVEVTGELFF.

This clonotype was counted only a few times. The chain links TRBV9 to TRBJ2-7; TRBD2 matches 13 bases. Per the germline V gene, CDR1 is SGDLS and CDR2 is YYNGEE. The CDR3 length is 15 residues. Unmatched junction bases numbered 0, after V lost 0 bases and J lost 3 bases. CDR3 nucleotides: TGTGCCAGCAGCGTAGGGACTAGCGGGAGCTACGAGCAGTACTTC. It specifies CASSVGTSGSYEQYF.

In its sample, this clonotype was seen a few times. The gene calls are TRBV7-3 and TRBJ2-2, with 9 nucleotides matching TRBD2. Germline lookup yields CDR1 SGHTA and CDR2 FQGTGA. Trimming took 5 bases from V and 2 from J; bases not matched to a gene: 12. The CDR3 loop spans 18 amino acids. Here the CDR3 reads CASSRSREGRINTGELFF. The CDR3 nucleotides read TGTGCCAGCAGCCGCTCGCGGGAGGGGCGGATTAACACCGGGGAGCTGTTTTTT.

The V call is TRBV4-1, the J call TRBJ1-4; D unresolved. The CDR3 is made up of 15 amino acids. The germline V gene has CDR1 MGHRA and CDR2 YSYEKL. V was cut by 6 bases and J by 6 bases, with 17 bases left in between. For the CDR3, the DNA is TGCGCCAGCAGGGGATTTGGGGTGGAGGATGAAAAACTGTTTTTT. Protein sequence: CASRGFGVEDEKLFF.

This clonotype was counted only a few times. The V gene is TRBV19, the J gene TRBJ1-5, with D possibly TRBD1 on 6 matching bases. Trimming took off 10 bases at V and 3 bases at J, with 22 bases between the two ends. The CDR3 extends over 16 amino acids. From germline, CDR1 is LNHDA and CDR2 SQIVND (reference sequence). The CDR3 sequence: CATKLIPGHSNQPQHF. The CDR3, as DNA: TGTGCCACGAAACTAATACCGGGACACTCCAATCAGCCCCAGCATTTT. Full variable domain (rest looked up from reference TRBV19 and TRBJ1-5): DGGITQSPKYLFRKEGQNVTLSCEQNLNHDAMYWYRQDPGQGLRLIYYSQIVNDFQKGDIAEGYSVSREKKESFPLTVTSAQKNPTAFYLCATKLIPGHSNQPQHFGDGTRLSIL.